Below, 25 T cell receptor beta chains from the same sample are listed, as sequenced in a study of siplizumab effects on memory and regulatory T cells. The repertoire was sequenced with immunoSEQ multiplex PCR; TCRdb's copy has only in-frame clones and lacks some. The sample records 100,000 or so clones, 94% being singletons. The sample taken for sequencing was Tregs sorted from blood. The receptors shown here come from a human donor in good health.

This chain uses TRBV29-1 with TRBJ2-5; the match to TRBD1 covers 7 bases. CDR1 and CDR2 from the germline V gene are SQVTM and ANQGSEA. The CDR3 has 14 residues. V lost 6 bases, J lost 5 bases, and 12 bases stayed unmatched. The CDR3 DNA is TGCAGCGTAGCGATTGGGACAGCTGGGGAGACCCAGTACTTC. Protein sequence: CSVAIGTAGETQYF.

The chain has TRBV28 and TRBJ2-7; D unresolved. V was clipped by 3 bases and J by 1 base, with 7 bases between them. The V gene's germline CDR1 is MDHEN and CDR2 SYDVKM. This CDR3 contains 13 residues. CDR3 sequence: CASSFGRSYEQYF. The CDR3 DNA sequence: TGTGCCAGCAGTTTCGGACGGTCCTACGAGCAGTACTTC.

V is TRBV27 and J is TRBJ2-7; D unresolved. CDR1 is MNHEY, CDR2 SMNVEV, per germline (reference sequence). There are 11 residues in the CDR3. With 8 bases removed from V and 2 bases from J, the gap between germline ends came to 7 bases. CDR3 in DNA: TGTGCCAGCGGACGTACCTACGAGCAGTACTTC. Translating it yields CASGRTYEQYF.

The V gene is TRBV5-1, the J gene TRBJ2-3, with D perhaps TRBD2 (6 bases). The germline CDR1 and CDR2 sequences are SGHRS and YFSETQ. The V and J ends lost 4 bases and 7 bases respectively, with 16 bases between them. CDR3 length equals 14 residues. The DNA of the CDR3 is TGCGCCAGCAGCGCCGGACTAAGCACGAATACGCAGTATTTT. Its translation is CASSAGLSTNTQYF. Complete variable domain (other parts from reference TRBV5-1 and TRBJ2-3): KAGVTQTPRYLIKTRGQQVTLSCSPISGHRSVSWYQQTPGQGLQFLFEYFSETQRNKGNFPGRFSGRQFSNSRSEMNVSTLELGDSALYLCASSAGLSTNTQYFGPGTRLTVL.

In DNA form, the CDR3 reads TGTGCCAGCAGGATGACTTCTCGGGGGGAGCAGTACTTC. As protein: CASRMTSRGEQYF. The chain has TRBV6-5 and TRBJ2-7, with TRBD2 as a possible D gene (6 bases). CDR1 and CDR2 (germline): MNHEY, SVGAGI. The CDR3 is made up of 13 amino acids. Between the trimmed V and J ends, which lost 6 bases and 7 bases, there was a span of 16 bases.

This clone was observed a handful of times. This CDR3 is CASSYLTAQPQHF. CDR3 nucleotides: TGTGCCAGCAGTTACCTGACAGCGCAGCCCCAGCATTTT. The chain carries TRBV6-6 and TRBJ1-5; possible D gene TRBD1, 5 bases. CDR1 is MNHNY and CDR2 is SVGAGI in the germline V gene (reference sequence). The germline V and J ends were trimmed by 2 bases and 7 bases, with 9 bases remaining between them. The CDR3 has 13 amino acids.

The chain is built from TRBV6-5 and TRBJ1-1; 12 bases agree with TRBD1. Trimming cost V 4 bases and J 6 bases; bases outside gene matches: 6. The V gene's germline CDR1 is MNHEY and CDR2 SVGAGI. The CDR3 runs 15 residues. The CDR3 DNA is TGTGCCAGCAGTTCGCCGGGACAGGGGGCGTCTGAAGCTTTCTTT. This sequence encodes CASSSPGQGASEAFF.

The chain couples TRBV30 to TRBJ1-5, with D uncertain. This CDR3 is built from 13 residues. CDR1 GTSNPN and CDR2 SVGIG come from the germline V gene (reference sequence). V lost 0 bases and J 7 bases, leaving 10 bases between the germline ends. CDR3 amino acids: CAWSVSGWQPQHF. Written as DNA, the CDR3 is TGTGCCTGGAGTGTTTCGGGGTGGCAGCCCCAGCATTTT.

The V call is TRBV9, the J call TRBJ2-1; the D gene is possibly TRBD2 (5 bases). With 4 bases removed from V and 1 base from J, the gap between germline ends came to 15 bases. CDR3 size: 16 residues. Germline loops: CDR1 SGDLS, CDR2 YYNGEE. CDR3 in DNA: TGTGCCAGCAGCCCCCGCGGGCAAAATTCCTACAATGAGCAGTTCTTC. It codes for CASSPRGQNSYNEQFF.

This clone has just one count. The CDR3 loop is CASSFTLGILNEQFF. As DNA, the CDR3 is TGTGCCAGCAGCTTTACGCTGGGGATCCTAAATGAGCAGTTCTTC. The chain links TRBV7-3 to TRBJ2-1; D gene unclear. The CDR3 sequence is 15 residues long. Per germline, CDR1 SGHTA and CDR2 FQGTGA. The V gene lost 3 bases and the J gene lost 7 bases, with 16 bases spanning the gap. The complete variable domain, with remaining parts taken from reference TRBV7-3 and TRBJ2-1, reads GAGVSQTPSNKVTEKGKYVELRCDPISGHTALYWYRQSLGQGPEFLIYFQGTGAADDSGLPNDRFFAVRPEGSVSTLKIQRTERGDSAVYLCASSFTLGILNEQFFGPGTRLTVL.

The V call is TRBV28, the J call TRBJ1-2; D unclear. Trimming took off 5 bases at V and 4 bases at J, with 23 bases between the two ends. The CDR3 has 17 amino acids. CDR1 is MDHEN, CDR2 SYDVKM, per germline. DNA for the CDR3: TGTGCCAGCAGTGGCACAGCCCTCCTTTCACCCTTCTATGGCTACACCTTC. Residues: CASSGTALLSPFYGYTF.

V gene TRBV10-3 combines with J gene TRBJ2-7; 9 nucleotides match TRBD2. The CDR3 spans 12 residues. Trimming at V came to 8 bases and at J to 6 bases, leaving 5 bases not matched to a gene. CDR1 is ENHRY, CDR2 SYGVKD, per germline. The CDR3 loop reads CAIGRLAVEQYF. DNA for the CDR3: TGTGCCATCGGTAGACTAGCGGTCGAGCAGTACTTC.

The gene calls are TRBV7-8 and TRBJ2-3; D is tentatively TRBD1 or TRBD2 (5 bases each). The CDR3 is 14 residues long. V was shortened by 4 bases and J by 4 bases, with 12 bases between the two germline ends. Germline V gene data show CDR1 as SGHVS and CDR2 as FQNEAQ. The CDR3 region is CASSWDRTSDTQYF. The CDR3 nucleotides read TGTGCCAGCAGCTGGGACCGTACATCAGATACGCAGTATTTT.

CDR3 sequence: CASSTTGVAAGFEQFF. The CDR3 nucleotides are TGTGCCAGCTCTACCACAGGGGTTGCGGCGGGATTTGAGCAGTTCTTC. The rearrangement uses TRBV18 and TRBJ2-1; the D gene is possibly TRBD1 (7 bases). The CDR3 runs 16 residues. Per germline, CDR1 KGHSH and CDR2 LQKENI. The V end was cut by 6 bases, the J end by 9 bases, with 24 bases between.

The chain combines TRBV7-9 with TRBJ2-7; D is unclear. Germline V gives CDR1 SEHNR, CDR2 FQNEAQ (reference sequence). The CDR3 runs 18 residues. Trimming removed 2 bases from V and 3 bases from J, with 23 bases in between. The chain's CDR3 is CASSLFGPALSIDYEQYF. The CDR3 DNA reads as TGTGCCAGCAGCTTATTCGGTCCAGCTCTCTCCATCGACTACGAGCAGTACTTC.

The chain links TRBV7-9 to TRBJ2-5, with D perhaps TRBD2 (5 bases). The CDR3 is made up of 14 amino acids. V was cut by 2 bases and J by 4 bases, with 11 bases left in between. Germline lookup yields CDR1 SEHNR and CDR2 FQNEAQ (reference sequence). The CDR3 here is CASSLIDYGETQYF. DNA of the CDR3: TGTGCCAGCAGCTTAATTGACTACGGAGAGACCCAGTACTTC.

The genes are TRBV18 and TRBJ1-2; D is ambiguous. V was clipped by 4 bases and J by 4 bases, with 13 bases between them. The CDR3 runs 14 residues. The germline V gene encodes CDR1 KGHSH and CDR2 LQKENI. The CDR3 loop is CASSQLGGIYGYTF. In nucleotides, the CDR3 is TGTGCCAGCTCACAACTAGGAGGGATCTATGGCTACACCTTC.

This rearrangement joins TRBV11-3 to TRBJ1-4; D remains unclear. The ends were cut back, 4 bases at V and 10 bases at J, with 13 bases in the middle. CDR1 is SGHNT and CDR2 is YENEEA in the germline V gene. This CDR3 is built from 13 residues. The DNA of the CDR3 is TGTGCCAGCAGCTCAGGACCGGGCGGAAAACTGTTTTTT. This gives the protein CASSSGPGGKLFF.

This sequence joins TRBV15 and TRBJ2-2; the D is unclear. V was clipped by 1 base and J by 1 base, with 10 bases between them. CDR1 is LNHNV and CDR2 is YYDKDF in the germline V gene (reference sequence). The CDR3 loop spans 16 amino acids. Here the CDR3 DNA reads TGTGCCACCAGCAGAGGATCCGGTTGGAACACCGGGGAGCTGTTTTTT. Its protein is CATSRGSGWNTGELFF. The variable domain in full, with the rest retrieved from reference TRBV15 and TRBJ2-2, is DAMVIQNPRYQVTQFGKPVTLSCSQTLNHNVMYWYQQKSSQAPKLLFHYYDKDFNNEADTPDNFQSRRPNTSFCFLDIRSPGLGDTAMYLCATSRGSGWNTGELFFGEGSRLTVL.

Of note for this clone: This sample includes further DNA sequences coding for the same CDR3. This chain connects TRBV7-9 to TRBJ2-1; perhaps TRBD2 as D (6 bases). The CDR3 totals 14 residues. Per germline, CDR1 SEHNR and CDR2 FQNEAQ (reference sequence). Trimming took off 3 bases at V and 0 bases at J, with 6 bases between the two ends. In nucleotides, the CDR3 is TGTGCCAGCAGCTTGGGGGGCTCCTACAATGAGCAGTTCTTC. It translates to CASSLGGSYNEQFF.

The CDR3 sequence is CASRETGARSDTQYF. The DNA of the CDR3 is TGTGCCAGCAGAGAGACAGGCGCTCGTAGTGATACGCAGTATTTT. The chain uses TRBV6-4 and TRBJ2-3, with a weak D call TRBD1 (6 bases). In germline, CDR1 is MRHNA, CDR2 SNTAGT. The V end lost 6 bases, the J end lost 6 bases, and 19 bases lay between the germline ends. The CDR3 is 15 amino acids.

This clone was seen only once. V and J are TRBV5-1 and TRBJ2-5; 14 positions agree with TRBD2. From germline, CDR1 is SGHRS and CDR2 YFSETQ. Unmatched junction bases numbered 1, after V lost 0 bases and J lost 3 bases. The CDR3 runs 16 residues. The CDR3 DNA is TGCGCCAGCAGCTTGGGGGGACTAGCGGGAGAAGAGACCCAGTACTTC. Encoded protein: CASSLGGLAGEETQYF.

This clone was detected once. The rearrangement joins TRBV18 to TRBJ2-1, with a possible D match to TRBD1 (6 bases). The CDR3 is made up of 14 amino acids. Trimming stripped 7 bases from V and 1 base from J, with 11 bases between. Per the germline V gene, CDR1 is KGHSH and CDR2 is LQKENI. As DNA, the CDR3 is TGTGCCAGCTGTACAGGGAGATCCTACAATGAGCAGTTCTTC. It is translated as CASCTGRSYNEQFF.

The rearrangement links TRBV5-1 to TRBJ1-3; D gene uncertain. The V end was cut by 0 bases, the J end by 4 bases, with 8 bases between. In germline, CDR1 is SGHRS, CDR2 YFSETQ. The CDR3 runs to 14 residues. The CDR3 here is CASSLEGRGNTIYF. For the CDR3, the DNA is TGCGCCAGCAGCTTGGAGGGCAGGGGAAACACCATATATTTT.

This clone has a single count. The chain links TRBV15 to TRBJ1-1; no clear D gene. V was cut by 0 bases and J by 2 bases, with 4 bases left in between. The CDR3 extends over 13 amino acids. The germline CDR1 and CDR2 sequences are LNHNV and YYDKDF (reference sequence). CDR3: CATSRDGNTEAFF. DNA of the CDR3: TGTGCCACCAGCAGAGACGGTAACACTGAAGCTTTCTTT.